This T cell receptor beta chain was identified in a study of T cell responses to AZD1222 COVID-19 vaccine. Study findings and constraints: Just a handful of people given AZD1222 tested seropositive at baseline. Spike-wide coverage was observed for vaccine-associated CD4 TCRs, with dominant responses at 160-218 and 743-854.

The germline CDR1 and CDR2 sequences are SGHNT and YYREEE (reference sequence). V was shortened by 4 bases and J by 5 bases, with 24 bases between the two germline ends. The CDR3 extends over 17 amino acids. Sequencing used immunoSEQ multiplex PCR; TCRdb keeps in-frame clones, though not all of them. The sample holds over 130,000 clones. A word on this clone: Its antigen remains unidentified.

The clonotype was recovered from an adult in good health. Sequencing input: peripheral blood. The chain recombines TRBV5-4 with TRBJ1-1; a weak D match, TRBD1 (6 bases). For the CDR3, the DNA is TGTGCCAGCAGCCGAACCAATATCGCAGGGGAGGGTACTGAAGCTTTCTTT. It yields the protein CASSRTNIAGEGTEAFF.